Shown below are 23 T cell receptor beta chains from a single sample sequenced in a study of blood T cell repertoires in COVID-19. Here immunoSEQ multiplex PCR was the method, and the copy in TCRdb shows in-frame clones only, minus some. The repertoire holds 85,000 to 95,000 clones, around 90% seen once, with more than 4.5% in the top ten. Sequencing was done on a sample of peripheral blood. The origin of the receptors is a man in his 60s with COVID-19, enrolled during active disease.

The rearrangement joins TRBV7-8 to TRBJ2-7; 10 nucleotides match TRBD1. The trim removed 3 bases at V and 2 bases at J, leaving 4 bases unmatched. Germline CDR1 reads SGHVS; CDR2 reads FQNEAQ. The length of the CDR3 is 15 residues. The CDR3, as DNA: TGTGCCAGCAGCTTTGACAGGGGGCTTACCTACGAGCAGTACTTC. This gives the protein CASSFDRGLTYEQYF.

The CDR3 spells CASSLVTGEQFF. The CDR3 coding sequence is TGCGCCAGCAGCTTGGTTACGGGTGAGCAGTTCTTC. The chain recombines TRBV5-1 with TRBJ2-1; D is undetermined. CDR3 size: 12 residues. With 0 bases removed from V and 9 bases from J, the gap between germline ends came to 7 bases. Germline V lookup: CDR1 SGHRS, CDR2 YFSETQ.

The V and J genes are TRBV3-1 (or the pseudogene TRBV3-2) and TRBJ1-4, with D possibly matching TRBD1 (6 bases). The CDR3 is 17 residues long. Trimming stripped 6 bases from V and 0 bases from J, with 17 bases between. Germline assignment: CDR1 LGHDT and CDR2 YNNKEL (reference sequence). The CDR3 loop is CASSLSRDTATNEKLFF. The CDR3 DNA sequence: TGTGCCAGCAGTCTTAGCCGGGACACCGCAACTAATGAAAAACTGTTTTTT.

This clone appeared once. V gene TRBV10-3 combines with J gene TRBJ2-3; 8 bases match TRBD2. Germline V gives CDR1 ENHRY, CDR2 SYGVKD. V shed 7 bases, J shed 0 bases, and the junction held 9 bases outside the gene matches. This CDR3 region has 16 residues. The CDR3 protein is CAITRAGAPSTDTQYF. CDR3 DNA sequence: TGTGCCATCACCAGAGCGGGAGCCCCTAGCACAGATACGCAGTATTTT.

The chain recombines TRBV7-9 with TRBJ2-5; perhaps TRBD1 as D (5 bases). The CDR3 extends over 13 amino acids. V lost 9 bases and J 1 base, leaving 12 bases between the germline ends. Germline CDR1 reads SEHNR; CDR2 reads FQNEAQ (reference sequence). The CDR3, as DNA: TGTGCCAGTGTAAAAGGGGCCCAAGAGACCCAGTACTTC. Translating it yields CASVKGAQETQYF.

The genes are TRBV11-3 and TRBJ2-7; 7 bases match TRBD2. Germline trimming cut 2 bases from V and 0 bases from J; bases unmatched to any gene: 7. The CDR3 totals 16 residues. Per the germline V gene, CDR1 is SGHNT and CDR2 is YENEEA. For the CDR3, the DNA is TGTGCCAGCAGCTTAAATAGGGAGGGAAACTCCTACGAGCAGTACTTC. Translated, it gives CASSLNREGNSYEQYF.

CDR3 DNA: TGTGCCAGCGGAGATGAGCAGTTCTTC. It specifies CASGDEQFF. The rearrangement uses TRBV7-9 and TRBJ2-1; no reliable D call. This CDR3 is 9 amino acids long. V was clipped by 8 bases and J by 8 bases, with 4 bases between them. The germline V gene encodes CDR1 SEHNR and CDR2 FQNEAQ (reference sequence).

The chain recombines TRBV27 with TRBJ1-1; D unclear. The CDR3 totals 12 residues. Trimming stripped 5 bases from V and 8 bases from J, with 12 bases between. Germline CDR1 is MNHEY and CDR2 is SMNVEV (reference sequence). In nucleotides, the CDR3 is TGTGCCAGCAGTCCGGACTCTACAGAAGCTTTCTTT. This encodes CASSPDSTEAFF.

The rearrangement joins TRBV9 to TRBJ2-1, with 9 bases matching TRBD2. This CDR3 comprises 15 residues. The V segment lost 4 bases and the J segment 4 bases; nucleotides outside the gene matches: 6. CDR1 SGDLS and CDR2 YYNGEE come from the germline V gene. The CDR3 is CASSQRTSAYNEQFF. The CDR3 DNA reads TGTGCCAGCAGCCAACGGACTAGCGCTTACAATGAGCAGTTCTTC.

The rearrangement links TRBV12-5 to TRBJ2-1, with 8 bases matching TRBD2. Germline assignment: CDR1 LGHNT and CDR2 FRNRAP. The CDR3 length is 14 residues. V lost 7 bases and J lost 3; bases outside the gene matches: 5. CDR3 residues: CASVPGLVYNEQFF. CDR3 nucleotide sequence: TGTGCTAGTGTCCCGGGACTAGTCTACAATGAGCAGTTCTTC.

The chain combines TRBV15 with TRBJ1-5, with D uncertain. This CDR3 is 13 amino acids long. The germline V and J ends were trimmed by 0 bases and 5 bases, with 5 bases remaining between them. From germline, CDR1 is LNHNV and CDR2 YYDKDF (reference sequence). The CDR3 coding sequence is TGTGCCACCAGCAGAGACCTACATCAGCCCCAGCATTTT. It specifies CATSRDLHQPQHF.

The genes are TRBV11-2 and TRBJ2-5; tentatively, D is TRBD1 (5 bases). The CDR3 has 15 residues. Per the germline V gene, CDR1 is SGHAT and CDR2 is FQNNGV. Trimming pared 3 bases from V and 4 bases from J, leaving 15 bases between. DNA of the CDR3: TGTGCCAGCAGCTTCATCGGCCAGGGTGGAGAGACCCAGTACTTC. It is translated as CASSFIGQGGETQYF.

The chain joins TRBV5-4 to TRBJ2-3, with D possibly TRBD2 on 6 matching bases. The CDR3 covers 14 residues. V lost 4 bases and J lost 2, with 11 bases in between. CDR1 is SGHNT and CDR2 is YYREEE in the germline V gene (reference sequence). The CDR3 loop is CASSHGGPTDTQYF. The CDR3 region has the DNA TGTGCCAGCAGCCACGGGGGTCCCACAGATACGCAGTATTTT.

About this clone: This same CDR3 is encoded by further DNA sequences in the sample. The V and J genes are TRBV10-3 and TRBJ2-1; 11 bases are shared with TRBD2. J lost 5 bases, V lost 5 bases, and 5 bases had no gene match. The length of the CDR3 is 15 residues. The V gene's germline CDR1 is ENHRY and CDR2 SYGVKD. CDR3 sequence reads: CAISSGTSGNNEQFF. The CDR3 nucleotides are TGTGCCATCAGTTCTGGGACTAGCGGAAACAATGAGCAGTTCTTC.

The chain recombines TRBV6-2 or TRBV6-3 with TRBJ1-5; possibly TRBD1 for D (6 bases). From germline, CDR1 is MNHEY and CDR2 SVGEGT. V lost 5 bases and J 7 bases, leaving 15 bases between the germline ends. CDR3 size: 14 residues. DNA for the CDR3: TGTGCCAGCAGTATACAGGGTCGGGAACAGCCCCAGCATTTT. Protein product: CASSIQGREQPQHF.

The chain is built from TRBV6-2 or TRBV6-3 and TRBJ2-3; D is unresolved. Trimming shortened V by 5 bases and J by 4 bases, and 10 bases separated the two germline ends. CDR1 MNHEY and CDR2 SVGEGT come from the germline V gene. The CDR3 runs 13 residues. The CDR3 here is CASSLLLADTQYF. Here the CDR3 DNA reads TGTGCCAGCAGTCTCCTTCTCGCAGATACGCAGTATTTT.

The chain is built from TRBV5-1 and TRBJ1-5; the match to TRBD1 covers 7 bases. CDR1 and CDR2 (germline): SGHRS, YFSETQ. The CDR3 covers 13 residues. V gave up 4 bases and J gave up 6 bases; unmatched junction bases: 4. The CDR3 protein is CASSRQGGQPQHF. The DNA of the CDR3 is TGCGCCAGCAGCCGCCAGGGGGGTCAGCCCCAGCATTTT.

The chain has TRBV9 and TRBJ2-5; D is ambiguous. With 1 base removed from V and 0 bases from J, the gap between germline ends came to 7 bases. CDR3 length: 14 amino acids. Germline V lookup: CDR1 SGDLS, CDR2 YYNGEE. The CDR3 sequence is CASSVRGYQETQYF. CDR3 coding DNA: TGTGCCAGCAGCGTACGAGGATACCAAGAGACCCAGTACTTC. Filled out from reference TRBV9 and TRBJ2-5, the complete variable domain reads DSGVTQTPKHLITATGQRVTLRCSPRSGDLSVYWYQQSLDQGLQFLIQYYNGEERAKGNILERFSAQQFPDLHSELNLSSLELGDSALYFCASSVRGYQETQYFGPGTRLLVL.

The gene calls are TRBV19 and TRBJ2-1, with 10 bases identical to TRBD1. The CDR3 covers 16 residues. CDR1 and CDR2 (germline): LNHDA, SQIVND (reference sequence). V dropped 4 bases and J dropped 1; count of bases not matched to a gene: 4. CDR3 in amino acids: CASSSRDRGSYNEQFF. The CDR3, as DNA: TGTGCCAGTAGTAGCCGGGACAGGGGTTCCTACAATGAGCAGTTCTTC.

This sequence joins TRBV2 and TRBJ1-5; 7 positions match TRBD1. V gave up 8 bases and J gave up 1 base; unmatched junction bases: 2. The CDR3 length is 13 residues. Germline loops: CDR1 SNHLY, CDR2 FYNNEI. The CDR3 nucleotides read TGTGCCAGCGAAGGGGGCAGCAATCAGCCCCAGCATTTT. It encodes CASEGGSNQPQHF.

On this clone itself: The sample holds other DNA sequences that translate to the same CDR3. In nucleotides, the CDR3 is TGTGCCAGCAGCGCAGGACAGGGGTCCACTGAAGCTTTCTTT. Residues: CASSAGQGSTEAFF. The rearrangement uses TRBV9 and TRBJ1-1; 9 bases map to TRBD1. Trimming cost V 3 bases and J 4 bases; bases outside gene matches: 4. The CDR3 is 14 residues long. Germline CDR1 is SGDLS and CDR2 is YYNGEE.

CDR3 DNA: TGTGCCAGCAGCTTAGGTGGACAGGGGAACACTGAAGCTTTCTTT. This translates into CASSLGGQGNTEAFF. This chain joins TRBV11-2 and TRBJ1-1; 8 positions match TRBD1. Trimming removed 1 base from V and 1 base from J; junction bases left unmatched: 2. CDR1 and CDR2 from the germline V gene are SGHAT and FQNNGV. The length of the CDR3 is 15 residues.

This chain links TRBV10-3 with TRBJ2-1; 9 positions match TRBD1. V lost 8 bases and J lost 8; bases outside the gene matches: 10. Germline lookup yields CDR1 ENHRY and CDR2 SYGVKD. The CDR3 totals 14 residues. The CDR3 loop is CAISGGTGKDEQFF. As DNA, the CDR3 is TGTGCCATCTCTGGGGGGACAGGGAAGGATGAGCAGTTCTTC.